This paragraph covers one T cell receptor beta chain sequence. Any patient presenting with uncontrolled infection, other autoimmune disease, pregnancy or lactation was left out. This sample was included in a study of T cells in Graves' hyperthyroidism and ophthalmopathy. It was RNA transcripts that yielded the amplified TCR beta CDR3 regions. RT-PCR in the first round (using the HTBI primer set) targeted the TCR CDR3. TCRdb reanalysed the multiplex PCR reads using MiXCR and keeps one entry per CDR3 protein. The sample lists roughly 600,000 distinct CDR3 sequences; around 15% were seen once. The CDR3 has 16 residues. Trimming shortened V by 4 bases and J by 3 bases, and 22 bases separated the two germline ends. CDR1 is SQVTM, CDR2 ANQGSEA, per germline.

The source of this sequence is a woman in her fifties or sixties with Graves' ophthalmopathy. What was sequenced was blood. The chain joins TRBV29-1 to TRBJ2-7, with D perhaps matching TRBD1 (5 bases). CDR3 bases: TGCAGCGTTGTACCGGGCAGGGTGGGTATAGGCTACGAGCAGTACTTC. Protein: CSVVPGRVGIGYEQYF.